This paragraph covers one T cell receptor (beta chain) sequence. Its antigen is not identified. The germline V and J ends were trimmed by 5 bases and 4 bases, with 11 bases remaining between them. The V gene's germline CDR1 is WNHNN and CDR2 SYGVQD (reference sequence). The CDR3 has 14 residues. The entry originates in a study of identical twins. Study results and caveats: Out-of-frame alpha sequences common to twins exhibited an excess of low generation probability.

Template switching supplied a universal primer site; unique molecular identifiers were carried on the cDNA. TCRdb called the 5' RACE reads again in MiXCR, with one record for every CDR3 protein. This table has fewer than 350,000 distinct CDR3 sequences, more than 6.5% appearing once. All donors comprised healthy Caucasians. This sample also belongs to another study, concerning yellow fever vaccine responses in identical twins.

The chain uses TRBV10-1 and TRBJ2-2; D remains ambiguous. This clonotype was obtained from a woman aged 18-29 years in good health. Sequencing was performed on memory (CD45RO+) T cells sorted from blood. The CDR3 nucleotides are TGCGCCAGCAGTTCCTCCGACTCCACCGGGGAGCTGTTTTTT. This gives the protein CASSSSDSTGELFF.